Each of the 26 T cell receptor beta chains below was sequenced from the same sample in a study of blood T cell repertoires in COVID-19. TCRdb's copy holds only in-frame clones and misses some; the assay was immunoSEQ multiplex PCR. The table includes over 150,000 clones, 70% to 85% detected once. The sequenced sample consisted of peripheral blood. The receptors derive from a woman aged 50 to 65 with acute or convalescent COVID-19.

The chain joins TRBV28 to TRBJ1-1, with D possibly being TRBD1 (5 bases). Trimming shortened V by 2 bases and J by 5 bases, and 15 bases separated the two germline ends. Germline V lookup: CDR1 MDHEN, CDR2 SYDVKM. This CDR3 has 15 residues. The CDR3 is CASSLRRGGGTEAFF. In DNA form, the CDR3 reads TGTGCCAGCAGTTTAAGGAGGGGCGGGGGGACTGAAGCTTTCTTT.

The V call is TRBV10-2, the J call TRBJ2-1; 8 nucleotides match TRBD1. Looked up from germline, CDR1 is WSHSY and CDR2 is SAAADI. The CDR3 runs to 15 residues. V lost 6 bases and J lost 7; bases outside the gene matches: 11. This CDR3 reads CASSTSGQGKNEQFF. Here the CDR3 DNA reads TGCGCCAGCAGCACCTCTGGACAGGGTAAGAATGAGCAGTTCTTC.

Written as DNA, the CDR3 is TGTGCCTCGTGCAAGGGGCCCGCTACCTACAATGAGCAGTTCTTC. It codes for CASCKGPATYNEQFF. The V call is TRBV19, the J call TRBJ2-1; perhaps TRBD1 as D (5 bases). Germline CDR1 LNHDA, CDR2 SQIVND (reference sequence). V shed 11 bases and J shed 2 bases, with 19 bases lying between them. This CDR3 is built from 15 residues.

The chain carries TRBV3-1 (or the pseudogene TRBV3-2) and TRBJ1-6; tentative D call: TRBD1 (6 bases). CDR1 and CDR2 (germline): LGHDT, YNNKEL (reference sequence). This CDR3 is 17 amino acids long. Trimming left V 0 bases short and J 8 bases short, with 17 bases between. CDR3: CASSQDLGRAGDSPLHF. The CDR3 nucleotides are TGTGCCAGCAGCCAAGATCTGGGCAGGGCAGGGGATTCACCCCTCCACTTT.

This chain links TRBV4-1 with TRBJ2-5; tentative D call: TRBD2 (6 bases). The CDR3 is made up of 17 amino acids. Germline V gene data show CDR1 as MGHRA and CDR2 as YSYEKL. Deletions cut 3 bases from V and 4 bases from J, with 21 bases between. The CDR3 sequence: CASSHLRLDLVSETQYF. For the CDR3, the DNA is TGCGCCAGCAGCCACCTTCGACTAGACCTCGTCTCAGAGACCCAGTACTTC.

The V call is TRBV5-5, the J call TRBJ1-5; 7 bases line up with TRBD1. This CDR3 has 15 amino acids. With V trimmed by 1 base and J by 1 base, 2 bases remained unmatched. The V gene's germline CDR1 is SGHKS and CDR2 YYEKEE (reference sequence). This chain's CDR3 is CASSLLTGSNQPQHF. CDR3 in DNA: TGTGCCAGCAGCTTGTTGACAGGGAGCAATCAGCCCCAGCATTTT.

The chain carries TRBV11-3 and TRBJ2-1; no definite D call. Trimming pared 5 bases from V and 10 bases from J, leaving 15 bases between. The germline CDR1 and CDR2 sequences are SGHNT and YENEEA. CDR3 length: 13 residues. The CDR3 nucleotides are TGTGCCAGCAGCCCCATCGGAGTAAACGAGCAGTTCTTC. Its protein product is CASSPIGVNEQFF.

The CDR3 here is CASSPLTSGSGEQFF. CDR3 in DNA: TGTGCCAGCTCACCACTGACTAGCGGGAGTGGGGAGCAGTTCTTC. The chain carries TRBV18 and TRBJ2-1, with 12 bases fitting TRBD2. The CDR3 totals 15 residues. V lost 1 base, J lost 10 bases, and 5 bases stayed unmatched. The germline CDR1 and CDR2 sequences are KGHSH and LQKENI. The whole variable domain, remainder taken from reference TRBV18 and TRBJ2-1, is NAGVMQNPRHLVRRRGQEARLRCSPMKGHSHVYWYRQLPEEGLKFMVYLQKENIIDESGMPKERFSAEFPKEGPSILRIQQVVRGDSAAYFCASSPLTSGSGEQFFGPGTRLTVL.

The CDR3 coding sequence is TGTGCCAGCAGTCGCGCGGGCACTGAAGCTTTCTTT. Translation: CASSRAGTEAFF. The chain couples TRBV6-1 to TRBJ1-1; D is unresolved. Trimming took 5 bases from V and 4 from J, leaving 8 bases between them. The CDR3 has 12 amino acids. Germline CDR1 MNHNS, CDR2 SASEGT.

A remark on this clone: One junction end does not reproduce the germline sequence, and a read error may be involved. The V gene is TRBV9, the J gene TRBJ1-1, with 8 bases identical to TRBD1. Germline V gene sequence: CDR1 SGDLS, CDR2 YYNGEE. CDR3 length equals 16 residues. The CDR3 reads CASSSSLGTGNTEAFF. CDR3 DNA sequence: TGTGCCAGCAGCTCGAGCCTCGGGACAGGCAACACCGAAGCTTTCTTT. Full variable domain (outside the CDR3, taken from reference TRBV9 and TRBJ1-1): DSGVTQTPKHLITATGQRVTLRCSPRSGDLSVYWYQQSLDQGLQFLIQYYNGEERAKGNILERFSAQQFPDLHSELNLSSLELGDSALYFCASSSSLGTGNTEAFFGQGTRLTVV.

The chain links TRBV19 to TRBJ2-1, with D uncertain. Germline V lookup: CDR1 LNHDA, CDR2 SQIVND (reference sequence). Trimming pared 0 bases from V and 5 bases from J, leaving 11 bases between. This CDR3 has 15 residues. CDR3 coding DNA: TGTGCCAGTAGTATAGATCGGGTTAGTAACAATGAGCAGTTCTTC. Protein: CASSIDRVSNNEQFF.

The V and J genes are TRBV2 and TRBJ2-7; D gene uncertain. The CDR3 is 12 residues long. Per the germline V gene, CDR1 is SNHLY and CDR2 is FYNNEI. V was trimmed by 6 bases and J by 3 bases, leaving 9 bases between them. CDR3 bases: TGTGCCAGCAGGTCGAACAGCTACGAGCAGTACTTC. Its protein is CASRSNSYEQYF.

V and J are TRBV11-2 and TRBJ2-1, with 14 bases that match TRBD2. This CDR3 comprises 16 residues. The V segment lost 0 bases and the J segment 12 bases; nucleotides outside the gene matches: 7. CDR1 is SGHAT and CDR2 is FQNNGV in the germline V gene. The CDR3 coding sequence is TGTGCCAGCAGCTTAGATCGACTAGCGGGAGGGAGGGGGCAGTTCTTC. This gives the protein CASSLDRLAGGRGQFF.

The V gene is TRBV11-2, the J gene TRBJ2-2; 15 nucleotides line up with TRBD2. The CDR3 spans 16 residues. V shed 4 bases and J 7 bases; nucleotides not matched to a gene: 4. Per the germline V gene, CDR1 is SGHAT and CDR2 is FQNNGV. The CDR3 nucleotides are TGTGCCAGCAGCTACCCGGGACTAGCGGGAGGCGGGGAGCTGTTTTTT. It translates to CASSYPGLAGGGELFF. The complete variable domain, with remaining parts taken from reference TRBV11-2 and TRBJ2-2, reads EAGVAQSPRYKIIEKRQSVAFWCNPISGHATLYWYQQILGQGPKLLIQFQNNGVVDDSQLPKDRFSAERLKGVDSTLKIQPAKLEDSAVYLCASSYPGLAGGGELFFGEGSRLTVL.

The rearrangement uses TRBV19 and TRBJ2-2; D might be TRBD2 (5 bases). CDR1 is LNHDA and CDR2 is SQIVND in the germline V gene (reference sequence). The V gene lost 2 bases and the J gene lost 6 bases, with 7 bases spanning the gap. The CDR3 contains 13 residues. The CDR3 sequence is CASSIRGAGELFF. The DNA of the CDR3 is TGTGCCAGTAGTATACGGGGTGCCGGGGAGCTGTTTTTT.

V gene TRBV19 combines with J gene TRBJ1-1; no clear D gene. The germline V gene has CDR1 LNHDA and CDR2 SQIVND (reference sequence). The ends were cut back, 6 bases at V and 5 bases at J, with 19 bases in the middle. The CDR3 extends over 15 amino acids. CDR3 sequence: CASRSPGNSSTEAFF. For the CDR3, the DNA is TGTGCCAGTAGAAGTCCGGGGAACAGCAGTACTGAAGCTTTCTTT.

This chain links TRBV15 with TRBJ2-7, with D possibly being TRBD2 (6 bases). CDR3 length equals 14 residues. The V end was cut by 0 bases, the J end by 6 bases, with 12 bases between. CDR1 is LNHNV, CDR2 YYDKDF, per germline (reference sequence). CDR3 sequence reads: CATSRDGKGGEQYF. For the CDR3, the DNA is TGTGCCACCAGCAGAGATGGAAAGGGAGGCGAGCAGTACTTC.

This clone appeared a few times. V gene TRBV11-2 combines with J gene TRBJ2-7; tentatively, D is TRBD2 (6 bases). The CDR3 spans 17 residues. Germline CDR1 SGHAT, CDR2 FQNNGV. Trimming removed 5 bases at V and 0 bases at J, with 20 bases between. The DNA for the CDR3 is TGTGCCAGCAGCCCGAGGACTTCGGGACTGAGCTCCTACGAGCAGTACTTC. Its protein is CASSPRTSGLSSYEQYF.

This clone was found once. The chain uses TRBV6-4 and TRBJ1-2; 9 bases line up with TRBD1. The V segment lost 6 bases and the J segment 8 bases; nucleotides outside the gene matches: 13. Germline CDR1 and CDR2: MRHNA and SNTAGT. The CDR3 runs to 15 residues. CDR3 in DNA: TGTGCCAGCAGGGAATTTACGGACAGGGGAGGAGGCTACACCTTC. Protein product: CASREFTDRGGGYTF.

The chain's CDR3 is CASSPQGDNSPLHF. DNA for the CDR3: TGTGCCAGCAGCCCACAGGGTGATAATTCACCCCTCCACTTT. The chain is built from TRBV7-8 and TRBJ1-6; a weak D match, TRBD1 (6 bases). The germline gives CDR1 SGHVS, CDR2 FQNEAQ. Trimming took off 5 bases at V and 5 bases at J, with 10 bases between the two ends. CDR3 length: 14 residues. Drawing the rest from reference TRBV7-8 and TRBJ1-6, the complete variable domain is GAGVSQSPRYKVAKRGQDVALRCDPISGHVSLFWYQQALGQGPEFLTYFQNEAQLDKSGLPSDRFFAERPEGSVSTLKIQRTQQEDSAVYLCASSPQGDNSPLHFGNGTRLTVT.

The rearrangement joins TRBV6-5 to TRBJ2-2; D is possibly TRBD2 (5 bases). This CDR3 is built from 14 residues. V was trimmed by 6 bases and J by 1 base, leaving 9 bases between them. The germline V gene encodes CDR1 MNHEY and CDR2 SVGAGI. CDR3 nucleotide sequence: TGTGCCAGCAGGCCGGACTGGAACACCGGGGAGCTGTTTTTT. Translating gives CASRPDWNTGELFF.

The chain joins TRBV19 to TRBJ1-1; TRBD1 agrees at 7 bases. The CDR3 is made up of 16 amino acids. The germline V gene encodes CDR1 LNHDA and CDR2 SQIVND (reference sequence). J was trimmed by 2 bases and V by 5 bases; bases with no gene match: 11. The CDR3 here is CASSARLGTANTEAFF. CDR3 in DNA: TGTGCCAGTAGTGCACGACTCGGGACAGCTAACACTGAAGCTTTCTTT.

The CDR3 protein is CASSPTYSGANVLTF. Here the CDR3 DNA reads TGTGCCAGCAGTCCTACCTACTCTGGGGCCAACGTCCTGACTTTC. The chain carries TRBV27 and TRBJ2-6; D unresolved. In germline, CDR1 is MNHEY, CDR2 SMNVEV (reference sequence). V gave up 5 bases and J gave up 0 bases, with 8 bases separating them. The CDR3 loop spans 15 amino acids.

CDR3 sequence reads: CATRQGTYEQYF. The CDR3, as DNA: TGTGCCACCCGACAGGGGACCTACGAGCAGTACTTC. This sequence joins TRBV6-5 and TRBJ2-7; 8 bases are shared with TRBD1. CDR1 and CDR2 from the germline V gene are MNHEY and SVGAGI. J gave up 2 bases and V 10 bases, and 4 bases lay outside the gene matches. The CDR3 length is 12 residues.

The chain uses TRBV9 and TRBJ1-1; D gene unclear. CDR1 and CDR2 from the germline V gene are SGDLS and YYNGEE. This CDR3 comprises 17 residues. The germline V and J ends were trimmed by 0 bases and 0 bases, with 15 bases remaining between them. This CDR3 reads CASSVVGPYQMNTEAFF. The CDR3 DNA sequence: TGTGCCAGCAGCGTAGTGGGCCCTTATCAAATGAACACTGAAGCTTTCTTT.

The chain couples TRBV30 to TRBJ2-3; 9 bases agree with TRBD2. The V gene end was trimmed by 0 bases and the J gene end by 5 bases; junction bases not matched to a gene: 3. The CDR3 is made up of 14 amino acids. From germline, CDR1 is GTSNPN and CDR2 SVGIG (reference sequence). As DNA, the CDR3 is TGTGCCTGGAGTGTAGCGGGGGGCGGAGATACGCAGTATTTT. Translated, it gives CAWSVAGGGDTQYF.